This T cell receptor (beta chain) was sequenced during a study of response to subunit inactivated influenza vaccine. This clonotype was recorded a few times. The target antigen is unknown. CDR1 and CDR2 from the germline V gene are MNHEY and SVGEGT. V dropped 5 bases and J dropped 0 bases, with 17 bases sitting between them. The CDR3 totals 17 residues. The study, taken as a whole, reports: It was the authors' suggestion that each seasonal influenza vaccination recruits few new T cells.

TCRdb used MiXCR to reprocess the RT-PCR reads, holding one entry per CDR3 protein. The table has around 250,000 distinct CDR3 sequences, more than 9% seen once; the top ten hold 7.8%. The rearrangement joins TRBV6-2 or TRBV6-3 to TRBJ1-5; the D gene is possibly TRBD1 (5 bases). This receptor was taken from a man over 45 who received an inactivated influenza vaccine. The source material was non-naive T cells sorted from PBMCs, sampled 14 days before vaccination. The CDR3 DNA reads as TGTGCCAGCAGTCGGACACAACTTGGGTATAGCAATCAGCCCCAGCATTTT. This codes for CASSRTQLGYSNQPQHF.